This is a list of T cell receptor beta chains from one sample in a study of response to subunit inactivated influenza vaccine. From the RT-PCR reads, TCRdb called clonotypes with MiXCR, one entry per CDR3 protein. The sample holds roughly 570,000 distinct CDR3 sequences, roughly 15% seen once. The starting material was PBMCs from blood, obtained 12 days after vaccination. Receptors were obtained from a man between 45 and 60 years old who received an inactivated influenza vaccine. Both conserved end residues are part of each CDR3. Fields, in order: V gene, J gene, clone size, D gene, CDR3 DNA, CDR3 protein. D genes are given only for firm matches. Some rows mark clone size as missing; the rest say once, few, many or name a class of expanded clone.

V gene: TRBV28; J gene: TRBJ2-5; clone size: few; D gene: TRBD2; CDR3 DNA: TGTGCCAGCAGTTTCACGAGCGGGAGGGACCAAGAGACCCAGTACTTC; CDR3 protein: CASSFTSGRDQETQYF
V gene: TRBV12-3/TRBV12-4; J gene: TRBJ1-1; clone size: few; D gene: TRBD1; CDR3 DNA: TGTGCCAGCAGAAGACAGGGGGTCCCTGAAGCTTTCTTT; CDR3 protein: CASRRQGVPEAFF
V gene: TRBV29-1; J gene: TRBJ2-2; clone size: few; D gene: TRBD1; CDR3 DNA: TGCAGCGTTGGGGACAGGGTCCCCGGGGAGCTGTTTTTT; CDR3 protein: CSVGDRVPGELFF
V gene: TRBV29-1; J gene: TRBJ1-5; clone size: -; D gene: -; CDR3 DNA: TGCAGCGTTGGCCAGGAGATCAATCAGCCCCAGCATTTT; CDR3 protein: CSVGQEINQPQHF
V gene: TRBV28; J gene: TRBJ2-1; clone size: -; D gene: -; CDR3 DNA: TGTGCCAGCAGTCACAGGGACTACAGCTCCTACAATGAGCAGTTCTTC; CDR3 protein: CASSHRDYSSYNEQFF
V gene: TRBV14; J gene: TRBJ1-1; clone size: -; D gene: TRBD1; CDR3 DNA: TGTGCCAGCAGCCCCCGGACAGGGGACACTGAAGCTTTCTTT; CDR3 protein: CASSPRTGDTEAFF
V gene: TRBV7-2; J gene: TRBJ2-2; clone size: few; D gene: TRBD1; CDR3 DNA: TGTGCCAGCAGCCCTCGACAGGGGGCGAGCACCGGGGAGCTGTTTTTT; CDR3 protein: CASSPRQGASTGELFF
V gene: TRBV15; J gene: TRBJ2-2; clone size: -; D gene: TRBD1; CDR3 DNA: TGTGCCACCAGCAGAGATTACCAGGGGGCGCGGACCGGGGAGCTGTTTTTT; CDR3 protein: CATSRDYQGARTGELFF
V gene: TRBV7-6; J gene: TRBJ2-7; clone size: few; D gene: -; CDR3 DNA: TGTGCCAGCAGCTTAGTACTATCCCACGAGCAGTACTTC; CDR3 protein: CASSLVLSHEQYF
V gene: TRBV28; J gene: TRBJ2-4; clone size: -; D gene: -; CDR3 DNA: TGTGCCAGCACCTCGGGCCCCAAAAACATTCAGTACTTC; CDR3 protein: CASTSGPKNIQYF
V gene: TRBV4-1; J gene: TRBJ1-1; clone size: many; D gene: -; CDR3 DNA: TGCGCCAGCAGCCGGGGGAACACTGAAGCTTTCTTT; CDR3 protein: CASSRGNTEAFF
V gene: TRBV12-3/TRBV12-4; J gene: TRBJ2-5; clone size: -; D gene: TRBD2; CDR3 DNA: TGTGCCAGCAGTGCCGGACTAGCGGGAGCAAGTCCCCAAGAGACCCAGTACTTC; CDR3 protein: CASSAGLAGASPQETQYF